The clone carrying this TCR beta chain was seen only a few times. Time point noted: blood at routine non-recurrence follow-up after resection. From tumor, nontumor lung or frozen PBMC, whole RNA was taken unsorted for sequencing. From the 5' RACE reads, TCRdb called clonotypes with MiXCR, one entry per CDR3 protein. The repertoire holds about 70,000 distinct CDR3 sequences, with approximately 8.9% as singletons. CDR3 size: 13 residues. The V gene lost 3 bases and the J gene lost 10 bases, with 15 bases spanning the gap. These data belong to a study of spatial heterogeneity in lung cancer. This receptor was taken from a female donor with early-stage non-small cell lung cancer. The sequenced sample was PBMCs, obtained at follow-up. This rearrangement joins TRBV12-3 or TRBV12-4 to TRBJ1-1; a possible D gene is TRBD1 (5 bases). The CDR3 DNA is TGTGCCAGCAGTTTCAAGTGGCAGGGTCGAGCTTTCTTT. Amino acid sequence: CASSFKWQGRAFF.